Listed below are T cell receptor beta chains from one sample, sequenced in a study of shared clonotypes between healthy human individuals. The repertoire was sequenced with immunoSEQ multiplex PCR; TCRdb's copy has only in-frame clones and lacks some. Found here are about 700,000 clones, roughly 70% of them singletons; the top ten hold under 2%. The sequenced material came from memory CD4+ T cells sorted from blood. Every receptor here comes from a woman aged 30 to 39 in good health. The CDR3 runs from the conserved cysteine through the conserved F or W. The D gene is left open where the match is weak. Size is omitted from some rows. Given values are once, few, many or a class for expanded clones.

J gene | D gene | V gene | clone size | CDR3 DNA | CDR3 protein
TRBJ1-2 | NA | TRBV11-2 | NA | TGTGCCAGCAGCTTCTCGACCAAAACGGTCGACGCCTACGGCTACACCTTC | CASSFSTKTVDAYGYTF
TRBJ2-7 | TRBD1 | TRBV28 | NA | TGTGCCAGCAGTTTTAGTGGGACAGGGCTTGAGGAGCAGTACTTC | CASSFSGTGLEEQYF
TRBJ1-1 | NA | TRBV7-2 | NA | TGTGCCAGCAGCTCAACAGGAGTGCTCACTGAAGCTTTCTTT | CASSSTGVLTEAFF
TRBJ2-7 | TRBD2 | TRBV28 | many | TGTGCCAGCAGTCCACACAGGGGTCGACTAGCGGGGGGCTACGAGCAGTACTTC | CASSPHRGRLAGGYEQYF
TRBJ1-1 | NA | TRBV18 | NA | TGTGCCAGCTCACCACGGGGAACGTCTGAAGCTTTCTTT | CASSPRGTSEAFF
TRBJ2-2 | NA | TRBV14 | NA | TGTGCCAGCAGCCAGGGCTACTGGAGAGACACCGGGGAGCTGTTTTTT | CASSQGYWRDTGELFF
TRBJ2-5 | NA | TRBV10-3 | many | TGTGCCGTTTACTCGACAGGTAGCCAAGAGACCCAGTACTTC | CAVYSTGSQETQYF
TRBJ2-1 | TRBD2 | TRBV5-1 | NA | TGCGCCAGCAGCTTGGTTCCTAGCGGAGAGGGCTACAATGAGCAGTTCTTC | CASSLVPSGEGYNEQFF
TRBJ1-2 | NA | TRBV28 | once | TGTGCCAGCAGTTTGGCAGGACGGAGGACTTATGGCTACACCTTC | CASSLAGRRTYGYTF
TRBJ1-2 | TRBD1 | TRBV5-1 | few | TGCGCCAGCAGGACAGGGACTAACTATGGCTACACCTTC | CASRTGTNYGYTF
TRBJ1-1 | NA | TRBV7-9 | NA | TGTGCCAGCAGCTTGTATGCAGAGGGGAACACTGAAGCTTTCTTT | CASSLYAEGNTEAFF
TRBJ1-2 | NA | TRBV27 | NA | TGTGCCAGCAGGGCAGATCCAAGGTCGGGTGGCTACACCTTC | CASRADPRSGGYTF
TRBJ2-7 | NA | TRBV5-5 | NA | TGTGCCAGCAGCCCGACCTCAGCAGGATACGAGCAGTACTTC | CASSPTSAGYEQYF
TRBJ1-1 | TRBD1 | TRBV28 | NA | TGTGCCAGCAGTTTTACAGGGGGCGCGTTGGGCACTGAAGCTTTCTTT | CASSFTGGALGTEAFF
TRBJ2-7 | TRBD1 | TRBV7-2 | NA | TGTGCCAGCAGCTCCAAGACAGGGGTTACCTACGAGCAGTACTTC | CASSSKTGVTYEQYF
TRBJ2-7 | NA | TRBV19 | NA | TGTGCCAGTAGCCAGGGATCGAGCGGCAGCGGTTACGAGCAGTACTTC | CASSQGSSGSGYEQYF
TRBJ1-1 | TRBD1 | TRBV5-8 | few | TGTGCCAGCAGCTTGAAGGGGGCAGGCACTGAAGCTTTCTTT | CASSLKGAGTEAFF
TRBJ2-7 | NA | TRBV11-3 | few | TGTGCCAGCAGCGCCGGGACCAGAGAGAACTACGAGCAGTACTTC | CASSAGTRENYEQYF
TRBJ2-2 | TRBD2 | TRBV14 | NA | TGTGCCAGCAGCTATGCCGGGACTAGCAGTTGGAGGGACACCGGGGAGCTGTTTTTT | CASSYAGTSSWRDTGELFF
TRBJ2-1 | TRBD2 | TRBV19 | NA | TGTGCCAGTAGCCCTGGGACTAGCGGGAGGGCCCTCTCCTACAATGAGCAGTTCTTC | CASSPGTSGRALSYNEQFF
TRBJ1-5 | NA | TRBV2 | NA | TGTGCCAGCCGGCTTAGGAATCAGCCCCAGCATTTT | CASRLRNQPQHF
TRBJ2-3 | NA | TRBV11-2 | once | TGTGCCAGCAGCTTAGGTCCGGTTAGAGATACGCAGTATTTT | CASSLGPVRDTQYF
TRBJ2-5 | NA | TRBV5-4 | NA | TGTGCCAGCAGCTTGGAGTCTACAGAGACCCAGTACTTC | CASSLESTETQYF
TRBJ2-2 | NA | TRBV19 | NA | TGTGCCAGTAGTATAGGACAAGTTACCGGGGAGCTGTTTTTT | CASSIGQVTGELFF
TRBJ1-1 | TRBD1 | TRBV30 | NA | TGTGCCTGGAGTGTACAACAGGGGTCCCTGGCTTTCTTT | CAWSVQQGSLAFF
TRBJ2-5 | TRBD1 | TRBV2 | NA | TGTGCCAGCATCACGGACAGGGAAGAGACCCAGTACTTC | CASITDREETQYF
TRBJ2-7 | NA | TRBV5-6 | NA | TGTGCCAGCAACGGTCCAGGGGCCGTCGAGCAGTACTTC | CASNGPGAVEQYF
TRBJ1-4 | TRBD1 | TRBV18 | NA | TGTGCCAGCTCGGGGGACAGGGTCCAGTGGAGTGAAAAACTGTTTTTT | CASSGDRVQWSEKLFF
TRBJ1-6 | NA | TRBV2 | NA | TGTGCCAGCAGTGAGTCCTGGTCCTATAATTCACCCCTCCACTTT | CASSESWSYNSPLHF
TRBJ1-4 | NA | TRBV19 | NA | TGTGCCAGTAGTTCGACTTCTAATGAAAAACTGTTTTTT | CASSSTSNEKLFF
TRBJ1-5 | NA | TRBV11-2 | NA | TGTGCCAGCAGCTTTGACCGGGCACAGCCCCAGCATTTT | CASSFDRAQPQHF
TRBJ2-1 | TRBD1 | TRBV4-1 | NA | TGCGCCAGCAGCCAAGCCATCGTCACAGGGGGTAAGAATGAGCAGTTCTTC | CASSQAIVTGGKNEQFF
TRBJ1-5 | NA | TRBV2 | few | TGTGCCAGCAGCCAAAGTAGTAGCAATCAGCCCCAGCATTTT | CASSQSSSNQPQHF
TRBJ1-1 | NA | TRBV14 | NA | TGTGCCAGCAGCCAAGTAGCAGGGTCAAACACTGAAGCTTTCTTT | CASSQVAGSNTEAFF
TRBJ2-7 | NA | TRBV5-1 | NA | TGCGCCAGCAAAACCACACAGGGTCATCTAAGCTACGAGCAGTACTTC | CASKTTQGHLSYEQYF
TRBJ2-5 | TRBD2 | TRBV28 | NA | TGTGCCAGCAGTACGGGGGGGGAGACCCAGTACTTC | CASSTGGETQYF
TRBJ2-7 | TRBD1 | TRBV15 | NA | TGTGCCACCAGCCGCTCAAGGGACAGACCTTCCTACGAGCAGTACTTC | CATSRSRDRPSYEQYF
TRBJ1-1 | NA | TRBV5-1 | few | TGCGCCAGCAGCTTGGAGACCGGGAGAAACACTGAAGCTTTCTTT | CASSLETGRNTEAFF
TRBJ1-4 | TRBD1 | TRBV30 | NA | TGTGCCTGGAGTGTACGGGACAGGGTTATTTGGGGGGGTGAAAAACTGTTTTTT | CAWSVRDRVIWGGEKLFF
TRBJ1-1 | NA | TRBV18 | NA | TGTGCCAGCTCACCTAACAGGGCTAACACTGAAGCTTTCTTT | CASSPNRANTEAFF
TRBJ2-2 | NA | TRBV6-5 | NA | TGTGCCAGCAGCAAACTAGACAGCAACACCGGGGAGCTGTTTTTT | CASSKLDSNTGELFF
TRBJ2-1 | NA | TRBV6-6 | NA | TGTGCCAGCAGTCCGGTGGGTAATGAGCAGTTCTTC | CASSPVGNEQFF
TRBJ2-7 | TRBD1 | TRBV29-1 | NA | TGCAGCGTTGGACCAGGGACAGGGGGGACCTACGAGCAGTACTTC | CSVGPGTGGTYEQYF
TRBJ2-7 | TRBD2 | TRBV18 | NA | TGTGCCAGCTCATCCTTCGGGGGGAGCAATCAGACGGGGGAGCAGTACTTC | CASSSFGGSNQTGEQYF
TRBJ2-3 | TRBD2 | TRBV7-2 | NA | TGTGCCAGCAGCGCTCTGACTAGCGGACCTCACACAGATACGCAGTATTTT | CASSALTSGPHTDTQYF
TRBJ2-7 | NA | TRBV5-1 | few | TGCGCCAGCAGCTTGGGCGGGACAGCCTCCTACGAGCAGTACTTC | CASSLGGTASYEQYF
TRBJ2-7 | TRBD2 | TRBV5-1 | NA | TGCGCCAGCCGCGCGGAAGCGGGAAGCTCCTACGAGCAGTACTTC | CASRAEAGSSYEQYF
TRBJ1-1 | NA | TRBV10-3 | NA | TGTGCCATCAAGCTAGACATGAACACTGAAGCTTTCTTT | CAIKLDMNTEAFF
TRBJ2-7 | NA | TRBV19 | NA | TGTGCCAGTAGTCAGGACGGGCAGAGCTCCTACGAGCAGTACTTC | CASSQDGQSSYEQYF
TRBJ2-3 | TRBD2 | TRBV7-9 | many | TGTGCCAGCAGCCCGACTAGCGCCACAGATACGCAGTATTTT | CASSPTSATDTQYF
TRBJ1-5 | TRBD1 | TRBV29-1 | few | TGCAGCGTTCTGTCAGGGGGCAGTCAGCCCCAGCATTTT | CSVLSGGSQPQHF
TRBJ1-1 | TRBD1 | TRBV28 | NA | TGTGCCAGCCCGGGACAGGGAGGGAACACTGAAGCTTTCTTT | CASPGQGGNTEAFF
TRBJ1-1 | NA | TRBV30 | once | TGTGCCTGGAGTCGAAGGAGGGGCAGCATGAACACTGAAGCTTTCTTT | CAWSRRRGSMNTEAFF
TRBJ2-5 | NA | TRBV5-1 | NA | TGCGCCAGCAGCTCAGCACCTCTCCAAGAGACCCAGTACTTC | CASSSAPLQETQYF
TRBJ2-5 | NA | TRBV5-5 | once | TGTGCCAGCAGCTACTTAGGCAGGGTCGGTAAAGAGACCCAGTACTTC | CASSYLGRVGKETQYF
TRBJ1-4 | NA | TRBV19 | NA | TGTGCCAGTAGTCTGACAGGTAGTAATGAAAAACTGTTTTTT | CASSLTGSNEKLFF
TRBJ1-5 | NA | TRBV19 | NA | TGTGCCAGTAGAGGGAACACCGGGGTTCATCAGCCCCAGCATTTT | CASRGNTGVHQPQHF
TRBJ1-2 | NA | TRBV6-1 | NA | TGTGCCAGCAACCCGGGCCTCTTTAACTATGGCTACACCTTC | CASNPGLFNYGYTF